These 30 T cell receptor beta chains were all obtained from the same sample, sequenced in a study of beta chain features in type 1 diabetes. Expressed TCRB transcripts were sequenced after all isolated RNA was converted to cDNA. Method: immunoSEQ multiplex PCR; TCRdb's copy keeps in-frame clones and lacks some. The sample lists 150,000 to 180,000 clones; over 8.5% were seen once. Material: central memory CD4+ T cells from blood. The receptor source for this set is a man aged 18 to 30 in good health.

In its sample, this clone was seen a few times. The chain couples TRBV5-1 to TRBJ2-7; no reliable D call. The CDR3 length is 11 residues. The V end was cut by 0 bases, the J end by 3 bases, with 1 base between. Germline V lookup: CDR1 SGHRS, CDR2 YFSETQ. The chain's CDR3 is CASSLDYEQYF. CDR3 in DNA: TGCGCCAGCAGCTTGGACTACGAGCAGTACTTC.

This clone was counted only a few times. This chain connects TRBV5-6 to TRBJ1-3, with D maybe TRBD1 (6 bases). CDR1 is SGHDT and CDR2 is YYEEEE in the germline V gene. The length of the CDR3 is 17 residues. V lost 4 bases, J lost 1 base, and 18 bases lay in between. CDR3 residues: CASSPGGGPTSGNTIYF. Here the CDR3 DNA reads TGTGCCAGCAGCCCCGGAGGGGGACCAACGTCTGGAAACACCATATATTTT.

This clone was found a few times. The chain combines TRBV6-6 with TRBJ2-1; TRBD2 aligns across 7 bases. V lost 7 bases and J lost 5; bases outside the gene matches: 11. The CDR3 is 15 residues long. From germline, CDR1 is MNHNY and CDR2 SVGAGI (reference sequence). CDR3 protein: CASKIGYAGDNEQFF. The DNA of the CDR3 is TGTGCCAGCAAAATAGGTTATGCGGGAGACAATGAGCAGTTCTTC.

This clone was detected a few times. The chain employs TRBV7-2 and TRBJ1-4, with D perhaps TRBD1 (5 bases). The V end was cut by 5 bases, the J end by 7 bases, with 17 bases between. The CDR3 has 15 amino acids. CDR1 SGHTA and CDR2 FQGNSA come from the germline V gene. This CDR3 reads CASSLTGEVGEKLFF. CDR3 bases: TGTGCCAGCAGCCTAACGGGGGAAGTTGGTGAAAAACTGTTTTTT. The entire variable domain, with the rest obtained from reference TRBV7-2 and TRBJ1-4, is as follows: GAGVSQSPSNKVTEKGKDVELRCDPISGHTALYWYRQSLGQGLEFLIYFQGNSAPDKSGLPSDRFSAERTGGSVSTLTIQRTQQEDSAVYLCASSLTGEVGEKLFFGSGTQLSVL.

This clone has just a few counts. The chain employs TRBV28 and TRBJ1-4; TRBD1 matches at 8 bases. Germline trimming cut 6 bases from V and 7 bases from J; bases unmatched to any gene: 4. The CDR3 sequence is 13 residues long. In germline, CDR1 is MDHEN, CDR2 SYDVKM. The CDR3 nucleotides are TGTGCCAGCAGGGGACAGGTTTTTGAAAAACTGTTTTTT. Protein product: CASRGQVFEKLFF. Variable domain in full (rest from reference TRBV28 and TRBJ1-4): DVKVTQSSRYLVKRTGEKVFLECVQDMDHENMFWYRQDPGLGLRLIYFSYDVKMKEKGDIPEGYSVSREKKERFSLILESASTNQTSMYLCASRGQVFEKLFFGSGTQLSVL.

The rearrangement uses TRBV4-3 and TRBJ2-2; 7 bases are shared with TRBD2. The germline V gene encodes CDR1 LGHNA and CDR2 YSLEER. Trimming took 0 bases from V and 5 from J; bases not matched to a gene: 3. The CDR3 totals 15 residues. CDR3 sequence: CASSQDILATGELFF. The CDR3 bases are TGCGCCAGCAGCCAAGATATACTAGCGACCGGGGAGCTGTTTTTT.

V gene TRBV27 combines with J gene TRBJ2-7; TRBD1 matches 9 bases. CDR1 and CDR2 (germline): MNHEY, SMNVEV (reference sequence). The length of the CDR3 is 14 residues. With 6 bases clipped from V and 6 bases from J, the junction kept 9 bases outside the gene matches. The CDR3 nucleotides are TGTGCCAGCAGGCTTACAGGGGGCTCCGGCGAGCAGTACTTC. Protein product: CASRLTGGSGEQYF.

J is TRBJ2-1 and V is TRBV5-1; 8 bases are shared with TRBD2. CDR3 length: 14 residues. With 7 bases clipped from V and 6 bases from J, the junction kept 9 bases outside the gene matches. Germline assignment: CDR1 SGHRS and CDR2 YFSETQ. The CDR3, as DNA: TGCGCCAGCTCTTTCAGCGGGAGTAGCAATGAGCAGTTCTTC. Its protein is CASSFSGSSNEQFF.

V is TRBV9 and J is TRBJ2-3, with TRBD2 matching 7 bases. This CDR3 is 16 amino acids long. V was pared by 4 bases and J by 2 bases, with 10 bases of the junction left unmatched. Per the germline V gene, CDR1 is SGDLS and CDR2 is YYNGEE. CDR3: CASSPFPGLPTDTQYF. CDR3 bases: TGTGCCAGCAGCCCCTTCCCGGGACTACCCACAGATACGCAGTATTTT.

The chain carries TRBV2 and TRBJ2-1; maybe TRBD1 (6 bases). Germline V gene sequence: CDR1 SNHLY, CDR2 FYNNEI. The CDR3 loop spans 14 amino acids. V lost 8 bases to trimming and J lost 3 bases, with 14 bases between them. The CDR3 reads CASSEQGIYNEQFF. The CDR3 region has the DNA TGTGCCAGCTCGGAGCAGGGGATCTACAATGAGCAGTTCTTC.

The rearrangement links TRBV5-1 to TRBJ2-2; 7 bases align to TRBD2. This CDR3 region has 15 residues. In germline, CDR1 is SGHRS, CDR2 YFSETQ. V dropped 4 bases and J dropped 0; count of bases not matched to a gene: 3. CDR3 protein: CASSLLATNTGELFF. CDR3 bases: TGCGCCAGCAGCCTACTAGCGACGAACACCGGGGAGCTGTTTTTT.

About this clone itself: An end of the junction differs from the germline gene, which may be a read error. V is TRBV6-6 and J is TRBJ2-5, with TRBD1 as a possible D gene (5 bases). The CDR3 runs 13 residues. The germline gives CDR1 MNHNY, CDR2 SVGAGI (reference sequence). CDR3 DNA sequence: TGTGCCATCAGTGACAGCTCCCAAGAGACCCAGTACTTC. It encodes CAISDSSQETQYF.

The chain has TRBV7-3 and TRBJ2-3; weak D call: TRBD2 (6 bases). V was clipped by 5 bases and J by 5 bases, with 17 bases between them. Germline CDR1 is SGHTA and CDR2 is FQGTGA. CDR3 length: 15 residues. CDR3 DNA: TGTGCCAGCAGCATTCAAGGGACTCAGGGAGATACGCAGTATTTT. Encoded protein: CASSIQGTQGDTQYF.

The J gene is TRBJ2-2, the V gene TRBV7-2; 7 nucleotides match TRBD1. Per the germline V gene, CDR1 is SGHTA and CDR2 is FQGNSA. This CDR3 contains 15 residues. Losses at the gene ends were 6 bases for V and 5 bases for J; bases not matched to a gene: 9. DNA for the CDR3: TGTGCCAGCAGTCGAGACAGGGTCAAGACCGGGGAGCTGTTTTTT. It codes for CASSRDRVKTGELFF.

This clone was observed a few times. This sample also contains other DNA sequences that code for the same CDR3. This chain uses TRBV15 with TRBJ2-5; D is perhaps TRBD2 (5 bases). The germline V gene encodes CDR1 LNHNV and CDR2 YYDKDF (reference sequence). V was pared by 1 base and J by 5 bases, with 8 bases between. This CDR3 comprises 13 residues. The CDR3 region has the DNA TGTGCCACCAGCAGAGGGGAGAGGGAGACCCAGTACTTC. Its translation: CATSRGERETQYF. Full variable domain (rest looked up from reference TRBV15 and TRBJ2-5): DAMVIQNPRYQVTQFGKPVTLSCSQTLNHNVMYWYQQKSSQAPKLLFHYYDKDFNNEADTPDNFQSRRPNTSFCFLDIRSPGLGDTAMYLCATSRGERETQYFGPGTRLLVL.

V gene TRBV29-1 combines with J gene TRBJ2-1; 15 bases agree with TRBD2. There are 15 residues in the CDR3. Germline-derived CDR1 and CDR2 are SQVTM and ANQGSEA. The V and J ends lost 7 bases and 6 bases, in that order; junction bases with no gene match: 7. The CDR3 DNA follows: TGCAGCGCCGGGACTAGCGGGAGGTTGGGCAATGAGCAGTTCTTC. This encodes CSAGTSGRLGNEQFF.

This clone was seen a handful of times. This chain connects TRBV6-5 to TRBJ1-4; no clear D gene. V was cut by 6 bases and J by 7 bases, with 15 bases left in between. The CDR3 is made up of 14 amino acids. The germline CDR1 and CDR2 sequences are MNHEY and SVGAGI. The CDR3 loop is CASRRATGSEKLFF. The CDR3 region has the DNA TGTGCCAGCAGGCGGGCCACGGGAAGTGAAAAACTGTTTTTT.

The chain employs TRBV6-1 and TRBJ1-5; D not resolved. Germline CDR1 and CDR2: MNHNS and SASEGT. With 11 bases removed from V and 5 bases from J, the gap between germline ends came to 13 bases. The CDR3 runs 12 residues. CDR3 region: CACTNGDQPQHF. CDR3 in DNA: TGTGCCTGCACAAATGGGGATCAGCCCCAGCATTTT.

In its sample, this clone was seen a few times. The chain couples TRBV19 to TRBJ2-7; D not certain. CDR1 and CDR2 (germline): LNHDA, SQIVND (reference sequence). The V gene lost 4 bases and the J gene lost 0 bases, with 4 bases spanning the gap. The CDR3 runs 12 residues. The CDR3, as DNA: TGTGCCAGTAGTAAGGACTCCTACGAGCAGTACTTC. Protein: CASSKDSYEQYF.

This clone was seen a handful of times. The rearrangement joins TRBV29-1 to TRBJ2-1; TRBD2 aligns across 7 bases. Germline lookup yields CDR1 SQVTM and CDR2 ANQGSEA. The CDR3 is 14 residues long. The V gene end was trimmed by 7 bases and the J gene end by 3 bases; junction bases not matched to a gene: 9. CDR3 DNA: TGCAGCGGTGGCAGGACTAGAGACTACAATGAGCAGTTCTTC. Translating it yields CSGGRTRDYNEQFF.

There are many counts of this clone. CDR3 bases: TGTGCCAGCAGTGGCCAGGGGAAAGGGACAGATACGCAGTATTTT. This codes for CASSGQGKGTDTQYF. V and J are TRBV7-8 and TRBJ2-3; D possibly corresponds to TRBD1 (6 bases). V lost 6 bases and J 3 bases, leaving 16 bases between the germline ends. The CDR3 covers 15 residues. In germline, CDR1 is SGHVS, CDR2 FQNEAQ.

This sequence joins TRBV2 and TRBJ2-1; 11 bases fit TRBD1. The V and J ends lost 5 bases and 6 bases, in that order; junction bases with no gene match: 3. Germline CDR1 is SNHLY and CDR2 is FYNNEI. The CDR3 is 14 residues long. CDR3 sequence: CASSPGTGGNEQFF. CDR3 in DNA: TGTGCCAGCAGTCCCGGGACAGGGGGCAATGAGCAGTTCTTC.

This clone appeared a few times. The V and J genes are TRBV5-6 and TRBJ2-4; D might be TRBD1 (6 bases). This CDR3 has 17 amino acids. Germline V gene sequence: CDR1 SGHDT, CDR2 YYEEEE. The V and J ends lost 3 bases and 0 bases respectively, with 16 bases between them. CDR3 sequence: CASSSDRQALAKNIQYF. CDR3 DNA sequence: TGTGCCAGCAGCTCGGATAGACAGGCTCTAGCCAAAAACATTCAGTACTTC.

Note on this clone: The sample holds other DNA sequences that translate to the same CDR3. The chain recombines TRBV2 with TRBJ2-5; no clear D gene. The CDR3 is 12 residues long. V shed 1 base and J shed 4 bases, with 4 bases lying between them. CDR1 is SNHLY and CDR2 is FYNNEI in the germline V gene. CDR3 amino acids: CASSEGRETQYF. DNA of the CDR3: TGTGCCAGCAGTGAAGGGAGAGAGACCCAGTACTTC.

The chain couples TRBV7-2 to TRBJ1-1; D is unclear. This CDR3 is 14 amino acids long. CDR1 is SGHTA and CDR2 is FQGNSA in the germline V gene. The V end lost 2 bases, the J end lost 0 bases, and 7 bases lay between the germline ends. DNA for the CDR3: TGTGCCAGCAGCTTACCGAACATGAACACTGAAGCTTTCTTT. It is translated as CASSLPNMNTEAFF.

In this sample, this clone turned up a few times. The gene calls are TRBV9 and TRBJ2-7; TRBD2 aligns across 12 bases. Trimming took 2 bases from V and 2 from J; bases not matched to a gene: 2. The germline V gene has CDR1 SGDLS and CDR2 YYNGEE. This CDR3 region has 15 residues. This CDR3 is CASSVTSGSAYEQYF. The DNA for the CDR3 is TGTGCCAGCAGCGTGACTAGCGGGAGTGCCTACGAGCAGTACTTC.

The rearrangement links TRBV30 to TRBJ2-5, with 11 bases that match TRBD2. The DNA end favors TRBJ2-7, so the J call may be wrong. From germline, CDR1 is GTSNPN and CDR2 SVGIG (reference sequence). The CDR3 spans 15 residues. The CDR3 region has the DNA TGTGCCTGGAGTCCACTAGCGGGGGCCTCCTACGAGCAGTACTTC. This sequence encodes CAWSPLAGASYEQYF.

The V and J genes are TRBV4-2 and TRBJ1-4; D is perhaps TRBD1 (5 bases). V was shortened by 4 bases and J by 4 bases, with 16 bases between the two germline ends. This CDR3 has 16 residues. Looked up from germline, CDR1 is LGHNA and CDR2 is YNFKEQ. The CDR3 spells CASSPGARANNEKLFF. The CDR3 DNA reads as TGTGCCAGCAGCCCCGGCGCCAGGGCCAATAATGAAAAACTGTTTTTT.

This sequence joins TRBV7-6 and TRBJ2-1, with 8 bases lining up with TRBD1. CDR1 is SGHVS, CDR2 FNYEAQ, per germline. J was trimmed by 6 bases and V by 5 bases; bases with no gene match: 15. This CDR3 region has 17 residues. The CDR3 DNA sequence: TGTGCCAGCAGCCGCACCCCCTCCGGGACAGGCGCCAATGAGCAGTTCTTC. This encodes CASSRTPSGTGANEQFF.

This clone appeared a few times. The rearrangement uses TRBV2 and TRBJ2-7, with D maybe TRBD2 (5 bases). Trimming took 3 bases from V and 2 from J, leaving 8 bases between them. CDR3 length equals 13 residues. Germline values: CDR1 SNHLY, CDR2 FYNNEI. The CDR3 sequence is CASSETTPYEQYF. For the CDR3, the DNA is TGTGCCAGCAGTGAGACTACCCCCTACGAGCAGTACTTC.